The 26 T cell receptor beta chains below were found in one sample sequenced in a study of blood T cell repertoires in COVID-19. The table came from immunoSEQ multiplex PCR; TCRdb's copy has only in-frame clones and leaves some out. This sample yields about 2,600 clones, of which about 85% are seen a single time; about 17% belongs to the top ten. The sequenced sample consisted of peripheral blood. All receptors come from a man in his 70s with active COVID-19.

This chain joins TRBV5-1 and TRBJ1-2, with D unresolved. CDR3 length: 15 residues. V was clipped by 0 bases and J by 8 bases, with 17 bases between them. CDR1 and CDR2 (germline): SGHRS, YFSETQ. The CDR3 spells CASSLEAGGRGGYTF. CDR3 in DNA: TGCGCCAGCAGCTTGGAGGCGGGTGGGAGAGGCGGCTACACCTTC.

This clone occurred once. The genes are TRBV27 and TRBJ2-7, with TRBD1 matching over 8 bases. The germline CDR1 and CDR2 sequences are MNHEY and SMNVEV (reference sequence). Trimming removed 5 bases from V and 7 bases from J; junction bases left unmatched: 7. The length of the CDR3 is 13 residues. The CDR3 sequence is CASSRWDRLEQYF. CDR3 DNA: TGTGCCAGCAGTCGGTGGGACAGGCTTGAGCAGTACTTC.

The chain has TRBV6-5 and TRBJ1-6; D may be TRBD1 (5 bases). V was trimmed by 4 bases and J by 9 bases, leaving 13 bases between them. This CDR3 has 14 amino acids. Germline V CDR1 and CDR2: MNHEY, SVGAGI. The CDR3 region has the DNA TGTGCCAGCAGTTCAGAAGGGGCGGCTTCACCCCTCCACTTT. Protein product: CASSSEGAASPLHF.

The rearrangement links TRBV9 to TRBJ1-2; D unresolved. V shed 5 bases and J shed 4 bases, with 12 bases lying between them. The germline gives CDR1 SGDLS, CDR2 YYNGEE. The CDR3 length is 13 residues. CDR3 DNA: TGTGCCAGCAGTCGCCTCGGTGGCTATGGCTACACCTTC. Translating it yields CASSRLGGYGYTF.

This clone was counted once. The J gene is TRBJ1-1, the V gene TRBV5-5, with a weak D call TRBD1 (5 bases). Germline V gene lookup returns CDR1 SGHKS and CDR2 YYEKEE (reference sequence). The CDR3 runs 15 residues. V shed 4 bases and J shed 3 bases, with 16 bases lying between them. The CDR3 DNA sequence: TGTGCCAGCAGCGAACTGTTGGGGGGGTACACTGAAGCTTTCTTT. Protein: CASSELLGGYTEAFF.

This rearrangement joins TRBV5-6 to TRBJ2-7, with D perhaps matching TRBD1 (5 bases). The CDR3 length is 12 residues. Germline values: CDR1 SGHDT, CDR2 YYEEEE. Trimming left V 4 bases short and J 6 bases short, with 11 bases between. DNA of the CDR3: TGTGCCAGCAGCATCGACAGAGGCGAGCAGTACTTC. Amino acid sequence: CASSIDRGEQYF.

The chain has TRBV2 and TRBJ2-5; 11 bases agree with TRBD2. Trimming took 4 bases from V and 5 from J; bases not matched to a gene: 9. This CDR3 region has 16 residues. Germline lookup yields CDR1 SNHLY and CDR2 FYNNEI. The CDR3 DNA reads TGTGCCAGCAGTGGAGGACTAGCGGGTGGGTCGGAGACCCAGTACTTC. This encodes CASSGGLAGGSETQYF.

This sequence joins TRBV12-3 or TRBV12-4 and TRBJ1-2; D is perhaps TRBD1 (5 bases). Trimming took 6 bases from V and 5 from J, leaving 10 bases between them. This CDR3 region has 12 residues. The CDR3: CASSQTVYGYTF. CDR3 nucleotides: TGTGCCAGCAGCCAGACAGTTTATGGCTACACCTTC.

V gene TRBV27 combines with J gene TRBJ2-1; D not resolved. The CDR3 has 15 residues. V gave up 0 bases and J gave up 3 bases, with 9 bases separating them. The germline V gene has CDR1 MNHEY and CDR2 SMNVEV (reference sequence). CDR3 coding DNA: TGTGCCAGCAGTTTATCGTGGCCCAGCTACAATGAGCAGTTCTTC. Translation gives CASSLSWPSYNEQFF.

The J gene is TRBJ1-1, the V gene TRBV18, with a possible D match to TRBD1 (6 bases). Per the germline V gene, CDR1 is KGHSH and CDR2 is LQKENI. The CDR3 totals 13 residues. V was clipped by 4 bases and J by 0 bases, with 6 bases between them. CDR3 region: CASSQGVNTEAFF. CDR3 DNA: TGTGCCAGCTCACAGGGGGTGAACACTGAAGCTTTCTTT.

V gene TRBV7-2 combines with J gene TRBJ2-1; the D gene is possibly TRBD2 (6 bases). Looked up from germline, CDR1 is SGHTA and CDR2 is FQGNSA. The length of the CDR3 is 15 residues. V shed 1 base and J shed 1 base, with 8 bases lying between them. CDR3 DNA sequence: TGTGCCAGCAGCTTAGATAGCGGATCCTACAATGAGCAGTTCTTC. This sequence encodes CASSLDSGSYNEQFF.

DNA for the CDR3: TGTGCCAGCAGTTACCCGGGTAACTATGGCTACACCTTC. Amino acids: CASSYPGNYGYTF. The gene calls are TRBV6-5 and TRBJ1-2; D remains unclear. Trimming took 2 bases from V and 1 from J, leaving 5 bases between them. The CDR3 has 13 amino acids. Germline values: CDR1 MNHEY, CDR2 SVGAGI.

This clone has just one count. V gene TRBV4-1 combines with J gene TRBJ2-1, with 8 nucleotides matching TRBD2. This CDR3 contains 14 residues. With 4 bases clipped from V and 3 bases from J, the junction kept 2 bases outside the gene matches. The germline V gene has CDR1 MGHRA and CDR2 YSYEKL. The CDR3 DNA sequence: TGCGCCAGCAGCCCGGGGGGGAACTACAATGAGCAGTTCTTC. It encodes CASSPGGNYNEQFF.

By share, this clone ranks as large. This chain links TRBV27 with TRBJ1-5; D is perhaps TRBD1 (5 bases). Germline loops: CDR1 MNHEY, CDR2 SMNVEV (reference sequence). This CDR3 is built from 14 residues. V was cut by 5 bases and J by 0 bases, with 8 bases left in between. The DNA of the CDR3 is TGTGCCAGCAGTATCGACAGTAGCAATCAGCCCCAGCATTTT. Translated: CASSIDSSNQPQHF.

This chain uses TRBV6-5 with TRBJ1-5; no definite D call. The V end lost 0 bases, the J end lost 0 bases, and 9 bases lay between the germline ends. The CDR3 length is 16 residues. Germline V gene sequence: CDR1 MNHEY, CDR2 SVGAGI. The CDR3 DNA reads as TGTGCCAGCAGTTACTCCGCAGTGTATAGCAATCAGCCCCAGCATTTT. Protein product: CASSYSAVYSNQPQHF.

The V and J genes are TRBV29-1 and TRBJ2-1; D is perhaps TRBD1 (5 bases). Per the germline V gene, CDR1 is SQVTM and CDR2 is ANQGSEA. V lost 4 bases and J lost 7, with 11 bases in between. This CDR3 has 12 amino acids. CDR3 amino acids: CSVGQGRNEQFF. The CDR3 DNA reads TGCAGCGTTGGCCAGGGTAGAAATGAGCAGTTCTTC.

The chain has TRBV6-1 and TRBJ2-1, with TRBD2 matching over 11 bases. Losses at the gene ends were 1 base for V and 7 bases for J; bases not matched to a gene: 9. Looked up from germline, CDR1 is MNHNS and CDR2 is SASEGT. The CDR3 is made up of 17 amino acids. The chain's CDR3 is CASSEVLAGGPSNEQFF. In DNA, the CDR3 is TGTGCCAGCAGTGAAGTGTTAGCGGGAGGGCCGAGTAATGAGCAGTTCTTC.

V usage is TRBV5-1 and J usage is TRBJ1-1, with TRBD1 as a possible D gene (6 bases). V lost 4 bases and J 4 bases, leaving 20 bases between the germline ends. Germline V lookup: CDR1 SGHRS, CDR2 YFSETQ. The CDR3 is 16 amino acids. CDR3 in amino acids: CASSTHLAGGGTEAFF. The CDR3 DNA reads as TGCGCCAGCAGCACACACCTCGCTGGGGGCGGCACTGAAGCTTTCTTT.

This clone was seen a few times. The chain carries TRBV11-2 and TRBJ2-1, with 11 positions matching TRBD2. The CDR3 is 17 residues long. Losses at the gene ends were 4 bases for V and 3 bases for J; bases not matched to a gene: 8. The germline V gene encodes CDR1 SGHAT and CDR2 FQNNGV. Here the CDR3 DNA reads TGTGCCAGCAGCTACCCCGAGACTAGCGGGGACTACAATGAGCAGTTCTTC. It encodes CASSYPETSGDYNEQFF.

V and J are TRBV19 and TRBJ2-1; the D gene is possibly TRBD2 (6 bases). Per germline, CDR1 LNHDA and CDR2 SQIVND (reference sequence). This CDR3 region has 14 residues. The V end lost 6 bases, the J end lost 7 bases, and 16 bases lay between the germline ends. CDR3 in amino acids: CASSLEGVWNEQFF. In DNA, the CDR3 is TGTGCCAGTAGCCTGGAGGGCGTCTGGAATGAGCAGTTCTTC.

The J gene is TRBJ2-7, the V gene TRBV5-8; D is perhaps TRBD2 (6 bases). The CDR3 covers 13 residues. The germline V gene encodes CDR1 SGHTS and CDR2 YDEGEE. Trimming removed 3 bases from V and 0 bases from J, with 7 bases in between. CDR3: CASSWDSSYEQYF. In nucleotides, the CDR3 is TGTGCCAGCAGCTGGGACTCCTCCTACGAGCAGTACTTC.

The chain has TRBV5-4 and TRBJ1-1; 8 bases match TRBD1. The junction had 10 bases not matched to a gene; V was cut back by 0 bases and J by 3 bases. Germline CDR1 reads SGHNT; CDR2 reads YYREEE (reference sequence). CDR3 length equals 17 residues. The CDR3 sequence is CASSLDRGGFLDTEAFF. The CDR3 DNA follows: TGTGCCAGCAGCTTGGACAGGGGGGGGTTTTTGGACACTGAAGCTTTCTTT.

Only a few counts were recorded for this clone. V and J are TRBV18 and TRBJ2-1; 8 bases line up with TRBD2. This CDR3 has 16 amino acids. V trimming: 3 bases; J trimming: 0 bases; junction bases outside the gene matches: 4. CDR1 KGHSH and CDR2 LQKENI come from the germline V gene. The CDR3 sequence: CASSPPGGSSYNEQFF. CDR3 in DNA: TGTGCCAGCTCACCCCCGGGGGGGAGCTCCTACAATGAGCAGTTCTTC.

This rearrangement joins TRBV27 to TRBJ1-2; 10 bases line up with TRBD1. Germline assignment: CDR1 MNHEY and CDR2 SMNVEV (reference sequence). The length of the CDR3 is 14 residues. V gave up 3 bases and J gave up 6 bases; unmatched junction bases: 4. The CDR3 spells CASSFGGQGDGYTF. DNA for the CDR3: TGTGCCAGCAGTTTTGGTGGACAGGGGGATGGCTACACCTTC.

The CDR3 DNA is TGTGCCAGCAGTTATCCCGCGGGGGGTTGGGGCTACACCTTC. Translating it yields CASSYPAGGWGYTF. The chain joins TRBV28 to TRBJ1-2, with D possibly matching TRBD1 (5 bases). V was shortened by 4 bases and J by 8 bases, with 17 bases between the two germline ends. CDR3 length: 14 residues. Germline CDR1 and CDR2: MDHEN and SYDVKM.

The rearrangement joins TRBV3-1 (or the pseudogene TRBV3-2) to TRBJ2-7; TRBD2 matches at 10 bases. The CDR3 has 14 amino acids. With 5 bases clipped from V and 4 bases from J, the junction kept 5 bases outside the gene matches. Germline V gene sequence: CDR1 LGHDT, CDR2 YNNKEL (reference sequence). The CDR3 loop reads CASSSLAGRYEQYF. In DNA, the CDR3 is TGTGCCAGCAGCTCACTAGCGGGACGATACGAGCAGTACTTC.